The next 17 T cell receptor beta chains were all read from a single sample in a study of pediatric ulcerative colitis. Generated by immunoSEQ multiplex PCR, the TCRdb table keeps only in-frame clones and is missing some. The data show roughly 64,000 clones, around 85% seen once. Sequenced material: blood. These receptors were taken from a boy under 18 with severe ulcerative colitis.

The chain recombines TRBV29-1 with TRBJ2-1; D assignment may be TRBD1 or TRBD2 (6 bases each). Germline values: CDR1 SQVTM, CDR2 ANQGSEA. The CDR3 runs 15 residues. The V end lost 6 bases, the J end lost 5 bases, and 20 bases lay between the germline ends. The CDR3 DNA reads as TGCAGCGTCGAAAAGAGGGGGGCGCATAACAATGAGCAGTTCTTC. It specifies CSVEKRGAHNNEQFF.

This chain uses TRBV14 with TRBJ2-7; 8 bases line up with TRBD2. CDR1 and CDR2 (germline): SGHDN, FVKESK. The CDR3 totals 15 residues. V lost 1 base, J lost 2 bases, and 4 bases stayed unmatched. The CDR3 reads CASSQAPTSAYEQYF. The CDR3 region has the DNA TGTGCCAGCAGCCAAGCTCCGACTAGCGCCTACGAGCAGTACTTC.

J is TRBJ2-7 and V is TRBV25-1, with TRBD1 matching 8 bases. V was clipped by 4 bases and J by 6 bases; unmatched bases: 11. This CDR3 spans 15 amino acids. Germline CDR1 is MGHDK and CDR2 is SYGVNS. The CDR3 nucleotides read TGTGCCAGCAGTGGCACGGGACAGGAAAATGGCGAGCAGTACTTC. Translating gives CASSGTGQENGEQYF.

In its sample, this clone was seen a few times. The chain carries TRBV30 and TRBJ1-1; 8 positions match TRBD1. The CDR3 consists of 13 residues. In germline, CDR1 is GTSNPN, CDR2 SVGIG (reference sequence). J was trimmed by 1 base and V by 5 bases; bases with no gene match: 3. The CDR3 nucleotides are TGTGCCTGGGACAGGGGAACGAACACTGAAGCTTTCTTT. Residues: CAWDRGTNTEAFF.

J is TRBJ2-5 and V is TRBV29-1; D might be TRBD2 (6 bases). CDR1 and CDR2 (germline): SQVTM, ANQGSEA. This CDR3 is built from 16 residues. The V end lost 4 bases, the J end lost 1 base, and 19 bases lay between the germline ends. The DNA for the CDR3 is TGCAGCGTTGTACTCAACTGGCGGGGCCCCCAAGAGACCCAGTACTTC. Protein product: CSVVLNWRGPQETQYF.

V gene TRBV7-6 combines with J gene TRBJ2-6; TRBD2 is a possible D gene (6 bases). The CDR3 has 16 amino acids. With 2 bases removed from V and 1 base from J, the gap between germline ends came to 9 bases. Germline loops: CDR1 SGHVS, CDR2 FNYEAQ. CDR3 protein: CASSLLRGSGANVLTF. The CDR3 DNA sequence: TGTGCCAGCAGCTTACTGCGGGGTTCTGGGGCCAACGTCCTGACTTTC.

This chain's CDR3 is CASSPDRGRGETQYF. The CDR3 coding sequence is TGTGCCAGCAGCCCGGACAGGGGGCGGGGGGAGACCCAGTACTTC. V usage is TRBV7-6 and J usage is TRBJ2-5, with 11 bases fitting TRBD1. This CDR3 has 15 residues. The trim removed 5 bases at V and 5 bases at J, leaving 7 bases unmatched. From germline, CDR1 is SGHVS and CDR2 FNYEAQ.

This chain joins TRBV11-3 and TRBJ2-3; D not certain. The CDR3 loop spans 14 amino acids. Germline CDR1 and CDR2: SGHNT and YENEEA. The V end lost 5 bases, the J end lost 3 bases, and 12 bases lay between the germline ends. The DNA of the CDR3 is TGTGCCAGCAGCCCTTCGAGGATTACAGATACGCAGTATTTT. Translation: CASSPSRITDTQYF.

This clone occurred a few times. The V gene is TRBV19, the J gene TRBJ1-1; perhaps TRBD1 as D (5 bases). V was cut by 4 bases and J by 8 bases, with 8 bases left in between. The CDR3 spans 11 residues. Germline CDR1 reads LNHDA; CDR2 reads SQIVND (reference sequence). The DNA of the CDR3 is TGTGCCAGTAGTACGGGGCCCGAAGCTTTCTTT. It yields the protein CASSTGPEAFF.

CDR3 loop: CASSFGQGTEAFF. CDR3 sequence (DNA): TGTGCCAGCAGCTTTGGACAGGGCACTGAAGCTTTCTTT. The chain combines TRBV5-6 with TRBJ1-1; 8 bases line up with TRBD1. Germline-derived CDR1 and CDR2 are SGHDT and YYEEEE. The junction had 1 base not matched to a gene; V was cut back by 2 bases and J by 4 bases. This CDR3 is built from 13 residues.

V gene TRBV25-1 combines with J gene TRBJ2-5, with 7 nucleotides matching TRBD2. From germline, CDR1 is MGHDK and CDR2 SYGVNS. This CDR3 contains 17 residues. The ends lost 3 bases at V and 1 base at J; junction bases unmatched: 11. The CDR3 DNA sequence: TGTGCCAGCAGTGACCTCCGGTTAACGGGAGGCCAAGAGACCCAGTACTTC. Residues: CASSDLRLTGGQETQYF.

The chain links TRBV7-2 to TRBJ2-3; 8 bases match TRBD2. J was trimmed by 5 bases and V by 3 bases; bases with no gene match: 10. CDR3 length: 16 residues. Germline V lookup: CDR1 SGHTA, CDR2 FQGNSA. This CDR3 is CASSLSPAGALDTQYF. CDR3 nucleotide sequence: TGTGCCAGCAGCTTGAGTCCAGCGGGAGCGTTAGATACGCAGTATTTT.

CDR3 nucleotides: TGTGCCTGGAGCGGGACAGGCTACGAGCAGTACTTC. Its translation: CAWSGTGYEQYF. The chain uses TRBV30 and TRBJ2-7; 8 nucleotides match TRBD1. The ends lost 3 bases at V and 3 bases at J; junction bases unmatched: 1. The CDR3 extends over 12 amino acids. Per the germline V gene, CDR1 is GTSNPN and CDR2 is SVGIG (reference sequence). The full variable domain, in which reference TRBV30 and TRBJ2-7 provide the parts outside the CDR3, is SQTIHQWPATLVQPVGSPLSLECTVEGTSNPNLYWYRQAAGRGLQLLFYSVGIGQISSEVPQNLSASRPQDRQFILSSKKLLLSDSGFYLCAWSGTGYEQYFGPGTRLTVT.

The V and J genes are TRBV10-2 and TRBJ1-1; D might be TRBD1 (6 bases). Deletions cut 3 bases from V and 10 bases from J, with 18 bases between. The CDR3 spans 14 residues. The germline V gene has CDR1 WSHSY and CDR2 SAAADI. CDR3 DNA sequence: TGCGCCAGCAGTGATTATCGACAGGCGGACCGAGCTTTCTTT. Protein: CASSDYRQADRAFF.

This sequence joins TRBV5-8 and TRBJ2-7; D ambiguous. V was pared by 1 base and J by 0 bases, with 11 bases between. CDR3 size: 15 residues. The germline gives CDR1 SGHTS, CDR2 YDEGEE. For the CDR3, the DNA is TGTGCCAGCAGCTTGATGGGGTGGAACTCCTACGAGCAGTACTTC. Translation gives CASSLMGWNSYEQYF.

This CDR3 reads CASSMLQAVGEQFF. As DNA, the CDR3 is TGTGCCAGCAGCATGCTTCAAGCTGTTGGTGAGCAGTTCTTC. The chain combines TRBV7-9 with TRBJ2-1; D gene unclear. Deletions cut 5 bases from V and 9 bases from J, with 17 bases between. The CDR3 covers 14 residues. Germline CDR1 and CDR2: SEHNR and FQNEAQ (reference sequence). The whole variable domain, filled in from reference TRBV7-9 and TRBJ2-1, reads DTGVSQNPRHKITKRGQNVTFRCDPISEHNRLYWYRQTLGQGPEFLTYFQNEAQLEKSRLLSDRFSAERPKGSFSTLEIQRTEQGDSAMYLCASSMLQAVGEQFFGPGTRLTVL.

V gene TRBV7-6 combines with J gene TRBJ2-3; 9 positions agree with TRBD2. V was pared by 6 bases and J by 1 base, with 5 bases of the junction left unmatched. The V gene's germline CDR1 is SGHVS and CDR2 FNYEAQ. This CDR3 has 15 amino acids. This CDR3 is CASSTRTSGTDTQYF. The CDR3 nucleotides are TGTGCCAGCAGTACAAGGACTAGCGGCACAGATACGCAGTATTTT.